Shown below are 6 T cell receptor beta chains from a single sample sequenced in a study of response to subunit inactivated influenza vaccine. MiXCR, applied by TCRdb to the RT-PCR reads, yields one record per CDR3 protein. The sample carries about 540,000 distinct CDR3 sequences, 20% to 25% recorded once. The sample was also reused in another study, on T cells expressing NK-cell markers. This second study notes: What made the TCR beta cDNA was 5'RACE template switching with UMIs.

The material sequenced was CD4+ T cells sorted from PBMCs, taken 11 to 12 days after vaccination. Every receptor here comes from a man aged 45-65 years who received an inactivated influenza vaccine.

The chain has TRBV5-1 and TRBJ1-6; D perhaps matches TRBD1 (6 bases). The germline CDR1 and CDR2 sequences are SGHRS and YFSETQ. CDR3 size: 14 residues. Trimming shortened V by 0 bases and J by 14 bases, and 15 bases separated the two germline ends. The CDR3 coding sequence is TGCGCCAGCAGCTTGGGGGACACCCACCGGGCCCTCCACTTT. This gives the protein CASSLGDTHRALHF.

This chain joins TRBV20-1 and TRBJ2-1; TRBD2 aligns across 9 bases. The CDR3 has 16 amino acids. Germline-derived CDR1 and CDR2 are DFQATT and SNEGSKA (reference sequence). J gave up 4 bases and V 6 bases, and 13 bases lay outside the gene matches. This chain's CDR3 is CSALRGLAGTYNEQFF. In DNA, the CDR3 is TGCAGTGCCCTGCGCGGGCTAGCGGGAACGTACAATGAGCAGTTCTTC.

CDR3 protein: CASSSRGDTYNEQFF. CDR3 nucleotide sequence: TGTGCCAGCAGCAGTAGGGGGGACACCTACAATGAGCAGTTCTTC. This sequence joins TRBV7-9 and TRBJ2-1, with D tentatively TRBD1 or TRBD2 (6 bases each). Germline-derived CDR1 and CDR2 are SEHNR and FQNEAQ (reference sequence). V was pared by 5 bases and J by 2 bases, with 13 bases between. The CDR3 runs 15 residues.

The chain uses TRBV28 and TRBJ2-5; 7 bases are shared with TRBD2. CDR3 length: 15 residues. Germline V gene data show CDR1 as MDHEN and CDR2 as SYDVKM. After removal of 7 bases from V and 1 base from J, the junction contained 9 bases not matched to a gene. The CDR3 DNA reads TGTGCCAGCACCCTCGCTAGCGGCCCCCAAGAGACCCAGTACTTC. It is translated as CASTLASGPQETQYF. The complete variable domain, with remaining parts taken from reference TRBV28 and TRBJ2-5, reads DVKVTQSSRYLVKRTGEKVFLECVQDMDHENMFWYRQDPGLGLRLIYFSYDVKMKEKGDIPEGYSVSREKKERFSLILESASTNQTSMYLCASTLASGPQETQYFGPGTRLLVL.

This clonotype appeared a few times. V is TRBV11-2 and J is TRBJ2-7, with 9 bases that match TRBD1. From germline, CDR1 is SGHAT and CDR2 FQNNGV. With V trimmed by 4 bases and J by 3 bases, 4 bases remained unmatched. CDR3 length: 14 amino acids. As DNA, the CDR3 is TGTGCCAGCAGCTCCCGACAGGGGGTCTACGAGCAGTACTTC. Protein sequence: CASSSRQGVYEQYF.

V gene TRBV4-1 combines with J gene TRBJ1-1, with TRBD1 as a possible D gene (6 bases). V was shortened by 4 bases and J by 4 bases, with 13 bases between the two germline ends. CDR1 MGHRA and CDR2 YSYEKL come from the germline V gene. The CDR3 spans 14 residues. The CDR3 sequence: CASSRYQGITEAFF. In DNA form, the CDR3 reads TGCGCCAGCAGCCGATATCAGGGGATCACTGAAGCTTTCTTT.